These 20 T cell receptor beta chains share one sample of origin, sequenced in a study of blood T cell repertoires in COVID-19. Using immunoSEQ multiplex PCR, the repertoire was profiled, and TCRdb retains in-frame clones only, with some absent. Of some 340,000 clones in the sample, around 85% were seen once. Sequenced sample: peripheral blood. The receptors were gathered from a woman between 18 and 30 years old with acute or convalescent COVID-19.

The chain has TRBV6-2 or TRBV6-3 and TRBJ1-1; no clear D. Trimming shortened V by 1 base and J by 11 bases, and 17 bases separated the two germline ends. The CDR3 is 14 amino acids. CDR1 MNHEY and CDR2 SVGEGT come from the germline V gene. CDR3 nucleotide sequence: TGTGCCAGCAGTTACTTCGCCGGGGAGCGCGGGGCTTTCTTT. Protein: CASSYFAGERGAFF.

The V gene is TRBV9, the J gene TRBJ1-4; 10 bases fit TRBD1. Per germline, CDR1 SGDLS and CDR2 YYNGEE. V dropped 3 bases and J dropped 7; count of bases not matched to a gene: 9. The CDR3 runs 16 residues. CDR3 loop: CASSGGDRGYVEKLFF. In nucleotides, the CDR3 is TGTGCCAGCAGCGGAGGGGACAGGGGTTACGTTGAAAAACTGTTTTTT.

This chain uses TRBV27 with TRBJ2-7; a possible D gene is TRBD2 (6 bases). The germline gives CDR1 MNHEY, CDR2 SMNVEV (reference sequence). The V gene lost 5 bases and the J gene lost 0 bases, with 14 bases spanning the gap. This CDR3 spans 15 amino acids. In DNA, the CDR3 is TGTGCCAGCAGTCCAGGCGGGGCGGACTCCTACGAGCAGTACTTC. Its translation is CASSPGGADSYEQYF.

This chain joins TRBV28 and TRBJ1-2; 10 positions agree with TRBD1. The ends lost 7 bases at V and 0 bases at J; junction bases unmatched: 11. CDR3 length: 17 residues. Germline CDR1 is MDHEN and CDR2 is SYDVKM. In DNA, the CDR3 is TGTGCCAGCATACACCGACAGGGGGCAAGGCCTAACTATGGCTACACCTTC. Translating gives CASIHRQGARPNYGYTF.

The table lists this clone with a count of one. This chain uses TRBV9 with TRBJ1-2; possible D gene TRBD1, 6 bases. Germline CDR1 SGDLS, CDR2 YYNGEE. V gave up 3 bases and J gave up 1 base, with 7 bases separating them. The CDR3 extends over 13 amino acids. For the CDR3, the DNA is TGTGCCAGCAGCGCGACAGGTAACTATGGCTACACCTTC. It codes for CASSATGNYGYTF.

This sequence joins TRBV24-1 and TRBJ1-3; D remains ambiguous. V lost 9 bases and J lost 4, with 9 bases in between. CDR1 and CDR2 (germline): KGHDR, SFDVKD. This CDR3 is 12 amino acids long. The CDR3, as DNA: TGTGCCACCGGTTCCGGGGGAAACACCATATATTTT. Protein product: CATGSGGNTIYF.

The V gene is TRBV20-1, the J gene TRBJ1-1, with 7 bases matching TRBD1. The ends lost 6 bases at V and 8 bases at J; junction bases unmatched: 6. The CDR3 has 11 amino acids. Per the germline V gene, CDR1 is DFQATT and CDR2 is SNEGSKA (reference sequence). CDR3 coding DNA: TGCAGTGCGGATGGACAGGTGGAAGCTTTCTTT. It specifies CSADGQVEAFF.

The chain joins TRBV3-1 (or the pseudogene TRBV3-2) to TRBJ2-5, with 10 bases aligning to TRBD2. CDR1 is LGHDT and CDR2 is YNNKEL in the germline V gene (reference sequence). V was pared by 0 bases and J by 5 bases, with 9 bases of the junction left unmatched. This CDR3 spans 17 amino acids. CDR3: CASSQDRLAGVRETQYF. The CDR3 DNA reads as TGTGCCAGCAGCCAAGATCGGCTAGCGGGGGTTAGGGAGACCCAGTACTTC.

This sequence joins TRBV9 and TRBJ1-6; D is ambiguous. Trimming left V 6 bases short and J 3 bases short, with 13 bases between. Germline V gives CDR1 SGDLS, CDR2 YYNGEE. The CDR3 runs 15 residues. CDR3 amino acids: CASKIDEVYNSPLHF. CDR3 sequence (DNA): TGTGCCAGCAAGATTGACGAGGTCTATAATTCACCCCTCCACTTT.

This chain links TRBV30 with TRBJ1-5; 10 nucleotides match TRBD1. The CDR3 length is 15 residues. Germline values: CDR1 GTSNPN, CDR2 SVGIG (reference sequence). V shed 3 bases, J shed 4 bases, and the junction held 6 bases outside the gene matches. The CDR3 DNA reads TGTGCCTGGAGGGGGGGACAGGGGCCGAATCAGCCCCAGCATTTT. This gives the protein CAWRGGQGPNQPQHF.

This sequence joins TRBV6-4 and TRBJ1-6; D perhaps matches TRBD1 (6 bases). The CDR3 covers 13 residues. With 3 bases removed from V and 9 bases from J, the gap between germline ends came to 9 bases. The germline gives CDR1 MRHNA, CDR2 SNTAGT. The CDR3 loop is CASSEQGTSPLHF. The CDR3 bases are TGTGCCAGCAGTGAACAGGGAACTTCACCCCTCCACTTT.

This chain connects TRBV24-1 to TRBJ2-1, with 7 bases aligning to TRBD1. Losses at the gene ends were 4 bases for V and 5 bases for J; bases not matched to a gene: 16. CDR3 length: 18 residues. Germline CDR1 is KGHDR and CDR2 is SFDVKD. CDR3 protein: CATSDRSNRGQGDNEQFF. The DNA for the CDR3 is TGTGCCACCAGTGACCGTAGCAACAGGGGCCAGGGGGACAATGAGCAGTTCTTC.

This clone was found once. V and J are TRBV19 and TRBJ2-5; the D gene is possibly TRBD2 (6 bases). Trimming removed 6 bases at V and 4 bases at J, with 15 bases between. Germline V lookup: CDR1 LNHDA, CDR2 SQIVND (reference sequence). The CDR3 consists of 14 residues. For the CDR3, the DNA is TGTGCCAGTAGCCCGACTAGAATGGGAGAGACCCAGTACTTC. This codes for CASSPTRMGETQYF.

The rearrangement joins TRBV2 to TRBJ2-1; the D gene is possibly TRBD2 (5 bases). CDR1 and CDR2 (germline): SNHLY, FYNNEI. This CDR3 region has 12 residues. Trimming shortened V by 7 bases and J by 10 bases, and 14 bases separated the two germline ends. As DNA, the CDR3 is TGTGCCAGCACTCGAGGGCCAATGGAGCAGTTCTTC. It yields the protein CASTRGPMEQFF.

The rearrangement joins TRBV10-1 to TRBJ1-2; 7 nucleotides agree with TRBD1. J gave up 5 bases and V 0 bases, and 3 bases lay outside the gene matches. Germline V gives CDR1 WNHNN, CDR2 SYGVQD (reference sequence). This CDR3 is 14 amino acids long. This CDR3 reads CASSESSGGYGYTF. The DNA for the CDR3 is TGCGCCAGCAGTGAGTCGTCAGGGGGATATGGCTACACCTTC.

The sample holds a few counts of this clone. The gene calls are TRBV5-4 and TRBJ1-2, with 8 bases lining up with TRBD1. The J segment lost 5 bases and the V segment lost 0 bases, leaving 3 bases of the junction unmatched. The germline V gene has CDR1 SGHNT and CDR2 YYREEE (reference sequence). The CDR3 consists of 14 residues. The CDR3 spells CASSLATGEYGYTF. The CDR3 DNA reads TGTGCCAGCAGCTTGGCGACAGGGGAGTATGGCTACACCTTC.

This clone is a singleton in its sample. The J gene is TRBJ1-5, the V gene TRBV5-8; no reliable D call. In germline, CDR1 is SGHTS, CDR2 YDEGEE. The CDR3 loop spans 12 amino acids. Trimming cost V 7 bases and J 4 bases, with 9 bases left between them. CDR3 in DNA: TGTGCCAGCGAGACACCGAATCAGCCCCAGCATTTT. It encodes CASETPNQPQHF.

The chain carries TRBV5-1 and TRBJ2-7; 11 bases fit TRBD2. The CDR3 runs 14 residues. Unmatched junction bases numbered 10, after V lost 8 bases and J lost 6 bases. CDR1 and CDR2 from the germline V gene are SGHRS and YFSETQ. The CDR3, as DNA: TGCGCCAGTTCCGGGACTAGCGGCCCTCTCGAGCAGTACTTC. As protein: CASSGTSGPLEQYF.

The chain uses TRBV24-1 and TRBJ2-7; no reliable D call. V was shortened by 9 bases and J by 3 bases, with 14 bases between the two germline ends. The CDR3 runs to 13 residues. The germline V gene has CDR1 KGHDR and CDR2 SFDVKD. The CDR3 coding sequence is TGTGCCACCCCCGGAGAACTAAGCTACGAGCAGTACTTC. This translates into CATPGELSYEQYF.

The rearrangement uses TRBV19 and TRBJ2-3; tentative D call: TRBD2 (7 bases). In germline, CDR1 is LNHDA, CDR2 SQIVND (reference sequence). V dropped 5 bases and J dropped 4 bases, with 13 bases sitting between them. The length of the CDR3 is 14 residues. The CDR3 DNA sequence: TGTGCCAGTAGTGGCGGGGGCCGAGCAGATACGCAGTATTTT. Translated: CASSGGGRADTQYF.